A single T cell receptor (beta chain) is shown here with its context. Its antigen is unknown. Additional DNA sequences in this sample encode the identical CDR3. This record belongs to a study of T cells in localized non-small cell lung cancer. Germline lookup yields CDR1 PRHDT and CDR2 FYEKMQ (reference sequence). The CDR3 has 13 amino acids. V was clipped by 2 bases and J by 3 bases, with 8 bases between them. Study findings and constraints: The appearance of a median approximately 61 of the top 100 tumor clones was seen in adjacent lung. Owing to sequencing of a solitary tumor region, heterogeneity cannot be discounted. The greatest T cell clonality was found in uninvolved adjacent lung (higher than in tumor).

Assay: immunoSEQ multiplex PCR; the TCRdb copy retains only in-frame clones and omits some. The table records tens of thousands of clones, 88% of them present only once. This chain links TRBV13 with TRBJ2-7, with no clear D. The receptor was derived from a female donor older than 55 with stage III squamous cell lung carcinoma. The starting material was peripheral blood, obtained before any cancer treatment. The CDR3 bases are TGTGCCAGCAGCTTACTAGGGATCTACGAGCAGTACTTC. Translated: CASSLLGIYEQYF.